This entry concerns a single T cell receptor (beta chain). This entry is derived from a study of shared clonotypes between healthy human individuals. This CDR3 spans 14 amino acids. V was cut by 2 bases and J by 0 bases, with 2 bases left in between. CDR1 is SGHTA and CDR2 is FQGNSA in the germline V gene. Recent vaccinations or acute infections were absent in the healthy HIV-negative adult donors. The data were produced by immunoSEQ multiplex PCR, yet TCRdb's version contains in-frame clones alone and is incomplete. The table records 2 million to 2.5 million clones, 90% to 95% of them present only once.

V gene TRBV7-2 combines with J gene TRBJ1-6; D gene uncertain. This sequence was found in a man aged 18 to 35 in good health. Some clones in this sample may be carry-over from other donors' samples. The sequenced sample consisted of naive CD4+ T cells from PBMCs. Subset given: CD45RA+ positively selected. This chain's CDR3 is CASSLSSYNSPLHF. The CDR3 nucleotides read TGTGCCAGCAGCTTAAGCTCCTATAATTCACCCCTCCACTTT.